These T cell receptor beta chains were read from a single sample in a study of T cells expressing NK-cell markers. TCRdb reanalyzed the 5' RACE reads, giving one entry per CDR3 protein sequence and no DNA. This sample's table reports about 260,000 distinct CDR3 sequences. Sequenced material: blood T cells: a sorted CD56 or NKG2C T cell subset, CD4+ or CD8+ T cells, or bulk PBMC T cells (not recorded which). These receptors came from a woman aged 18 to 75 in good health. Both conserved end residues are part of each CDR3. Fields, in order: CDR3 protein, V gene, J gene.

CSVPRGLAGEGQETQYF	TRBV20-1	TRBJ2-5
CASSRQNSGSSPEGQFF	TRBV4-3	TRBJ2-1
CASSSDGANQPQHF	TRBV7-3	TRBJ1-5
CASKNGGQLYSGNTIYF	TRBV19	TRBJ1-3
CASSLLLANYGYTF	TRBV12-3/TRBV12-4	TRBJ1-2
CASSQGAGTGELFF	TRBV4-3	TRBJ2-2
CSATPRQGRTEAFF	TRBV20-1	TRBJ1-1
CASSPGQGTKNIQYF	TRBV12-3/TRBV12-4	TRBJ2-4
CASSAGSNQPQHF	TRBV7-2	TRBJ1-5
CATSSSGGGYTF	TRBV24-1	TRBJ1-2
CASSLGIGLPLF	TRBV11-2	TRBJ2-1
CASSPHLANYGYTF	TRBV5-5	TRBJ1-2
CAWSAQGDGYTF	TRBV30	TRBJ1-2
CASSTARGVQETQYF	TRBV11-2	TRBJ2-5
CAISPGQGGYEQYF	TRBV10-3	TRBJ2-7
CASSQGRFQETQYF	TRBV5-1	TRBJ2-5
CASSYGGRGDTQYF	TRBV6-5	TRBJ2-3
CAWSPGLAGGRETQYF	TRBV30	TRBJ2-5
CASRPLTSGSYNEQFF	TRBV6-1	TRBJ2-1
CASSYRLVFDEQFF	TRBV6-5	TRBJ2-1
CSVLSGTPNSPLHF	TRBV29-1	TRBJ1-6
CSVSREPGYEQYF	TRBV29-1	TRBJ2-7
CASSQGTGDYSPLHF	TRBV4-3	TRBJ1-6
CSVRTSGDAQYF	TRBV29-1	TRBJ2-3
CASSQGGNGANVLTF	TRBV3-1	TRBJ2-6
CASSFRGRGGETQYF	TRBV12-3/TRBV12-4	TRBJ2-5
CASSLTGIYEQYF	TRBV27	TRBJ2-7
CSGLAGAYEQYF	TRBV29-1	TRBJ2-7
CASSLGGSAEQFF	TRBV7-2	TRBJ2-1
CASSFATHYNEQFF	TRBV5-1	TRBJ2-1